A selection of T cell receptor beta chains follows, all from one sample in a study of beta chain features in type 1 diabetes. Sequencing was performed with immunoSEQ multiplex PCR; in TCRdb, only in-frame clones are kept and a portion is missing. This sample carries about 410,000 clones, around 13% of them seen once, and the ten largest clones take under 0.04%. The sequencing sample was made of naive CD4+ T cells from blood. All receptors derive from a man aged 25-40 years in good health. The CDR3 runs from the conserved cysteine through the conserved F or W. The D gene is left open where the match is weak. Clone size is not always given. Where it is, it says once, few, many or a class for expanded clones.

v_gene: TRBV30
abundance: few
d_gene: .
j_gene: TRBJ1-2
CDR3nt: TGTGCCCCAACGGGGGGATATGGCTACACCTTC
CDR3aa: CAPTGGYGYTF

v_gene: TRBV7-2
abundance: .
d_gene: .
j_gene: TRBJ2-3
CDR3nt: TGTGCCAGCAGCTTATTTCGGGGCTCACGCACAGATACGCAGTATTTT
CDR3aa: CASSLFRGSRTDTQYF

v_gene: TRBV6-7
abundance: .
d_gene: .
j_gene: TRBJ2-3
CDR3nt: TGTGCCAGCAGTTTCCCCCGCGGCGGGGGCACAGATACGCAGTATTTT
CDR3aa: CASSFPRGGGTDTQYF

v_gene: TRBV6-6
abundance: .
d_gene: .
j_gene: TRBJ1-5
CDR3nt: TGTGCCAGCCGCGAGAGGAATAGCAATCAGCCCCAGCATTTT
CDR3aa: CASRERNSNQPQHF

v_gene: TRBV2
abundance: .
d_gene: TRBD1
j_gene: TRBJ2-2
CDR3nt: TGTGCCAGCAGCCCCCCCGGGACAGGCATTTCCTCCACCGGGGAGCTGTTTTTT
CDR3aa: CASSPPGTGISSTGELFF

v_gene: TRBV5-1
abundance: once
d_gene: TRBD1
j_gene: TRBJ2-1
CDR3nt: TGCGCCAGCAGCTTGGGACAGGGCTCTTTAACTGCCAATGAGCAGTTCTTC
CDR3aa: CASSLGQGSLTANEQFF

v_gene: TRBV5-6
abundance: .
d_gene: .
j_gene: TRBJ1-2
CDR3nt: TGTGCCAGCAGCTTCACCGTGGAAACCTTC
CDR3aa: CASSFTVETF

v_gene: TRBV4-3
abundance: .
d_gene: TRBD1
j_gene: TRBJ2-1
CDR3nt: TGCGCCAGCAGCCAGTTGACAGGGGGCGCCGGGCCCGGTGAGCAGTTCTTC
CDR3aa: CASSQLTGGAGPGEQFF

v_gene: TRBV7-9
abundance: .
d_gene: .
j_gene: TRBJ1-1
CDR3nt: TGTGCCAGCAGCCGAGGGGATCACAATAATGAAGCTTTCTTT
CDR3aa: CASSRGDHNNEAFF

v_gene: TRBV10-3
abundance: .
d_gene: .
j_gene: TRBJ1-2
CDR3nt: TGTGCCATCAGTCACATCGTCCCCTATGGCTACACCTTC
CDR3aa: CAISHIVPYGYTF

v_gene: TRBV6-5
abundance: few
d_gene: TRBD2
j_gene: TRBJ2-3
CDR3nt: TGTGCCAGCACCGGCGGGAGTGTGAATACGCAGTATTTT
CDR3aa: CASTGGSVNTQYF

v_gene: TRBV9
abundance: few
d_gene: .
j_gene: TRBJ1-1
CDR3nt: TGTGCCAGCAGCGTAGATGGGCAGGGAAACACTGAAGCTTTCTTT
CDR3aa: CASSVDGQGNTEAFF

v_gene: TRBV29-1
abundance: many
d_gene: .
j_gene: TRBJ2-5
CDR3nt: TGCAGCACTCGAAGAGCACAAGAGACCCAGTACTTC
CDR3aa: CSTRRAQETQYF

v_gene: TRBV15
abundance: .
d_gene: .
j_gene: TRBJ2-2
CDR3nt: TGTGCCACCAGCAGAGATGTCTGGTGGGACGGGGTATATACCGGGGAGCTGTTTTTT
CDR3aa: CATSRDVWWDGVYTGELFF

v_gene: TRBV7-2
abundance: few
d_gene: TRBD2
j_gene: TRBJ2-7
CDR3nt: TGTGCCAGCAGCCTGGGAGGGACGGGTCTATACGAGCAGTACTTC
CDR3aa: CASSLGGTGLYEQYF

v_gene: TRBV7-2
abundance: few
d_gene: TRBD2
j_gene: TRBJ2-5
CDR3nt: TGTGCCAGCAGCTTAGAGGGCACTAGCGGGAGGTATCATTATAGGGCCCAGTACTTC
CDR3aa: CASSLEGTSGRYHYRAQYF

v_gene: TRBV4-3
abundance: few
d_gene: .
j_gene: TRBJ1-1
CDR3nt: TGCGCCAGCAGCCAAGGGATGAACACTGAAGCTTTCTTT
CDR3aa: CASSQGMNTEAFF

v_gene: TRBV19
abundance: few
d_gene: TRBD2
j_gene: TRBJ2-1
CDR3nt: TGTGCCAGTAAGGAGCGGGAGGGTGAGCAGTTCTTC
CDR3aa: CASKEREGEQFF

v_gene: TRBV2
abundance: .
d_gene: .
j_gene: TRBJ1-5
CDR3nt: TGTGCCAGCAGGAGCGAGGGGCTGGGCAATCAGCCCCAGCATTTT
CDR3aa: CASRSEGLGNQPQHF

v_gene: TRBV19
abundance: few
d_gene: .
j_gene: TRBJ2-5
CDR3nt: TGTGCCAGTACCTACCCAGGGTCCGAGACCCAGTACTTC
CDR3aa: CASTYPGSETQYF

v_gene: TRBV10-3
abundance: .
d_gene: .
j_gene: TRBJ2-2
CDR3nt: TGTGCCATCAGTGAGGTCGGGACCGGGGAGCTGTTTTTT
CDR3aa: CAISEVGTGELFF

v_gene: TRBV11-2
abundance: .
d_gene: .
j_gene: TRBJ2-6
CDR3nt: TGTGCCAGCAGTTCACTTTCTGGGGCCAACGTCCTGACTTTC
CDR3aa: CASSSLSGANVLTF

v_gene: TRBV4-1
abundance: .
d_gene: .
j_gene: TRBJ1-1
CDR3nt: TGCGCCAGCAGCCAAGATCTTCAGGGACACACTGAAGCTTTCTTT
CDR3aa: CASSQDLQGHTEAFF

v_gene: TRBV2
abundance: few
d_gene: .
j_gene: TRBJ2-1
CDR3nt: TGTGCCAGCAGTCTCGAGCGGAGCTCCTACAATGAGCAGTTCTTC
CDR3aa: CASSLERSSYNEQFF

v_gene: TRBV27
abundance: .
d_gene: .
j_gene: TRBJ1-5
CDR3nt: TGTGCCAGCAGTCCCCACCTTGGGGCAGGGAATCAGCCCCAGCATTTT
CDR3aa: CASSPHLGAGNQPQHF

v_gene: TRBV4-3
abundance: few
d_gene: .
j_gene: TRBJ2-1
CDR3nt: TGCGCCAGCAGCCAAAATAGCGTAGGCAATGAGCAGTTCTTC
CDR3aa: CASSQNSVGNEQFF

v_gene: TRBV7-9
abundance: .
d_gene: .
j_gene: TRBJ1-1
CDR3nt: TGTGCCAGCAGCTTGGGGCAGGCCAGCACTGAAGCTTTCTTT
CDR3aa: CASSLGQASTEAFF

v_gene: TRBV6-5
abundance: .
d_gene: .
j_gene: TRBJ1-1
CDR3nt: TGTGCCAGCAGTACAAGGGAGGCGGAGGCTTTCTTT
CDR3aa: CASSTREAEAFF

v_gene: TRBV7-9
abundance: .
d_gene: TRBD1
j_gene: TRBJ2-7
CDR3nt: TGTGCCAGCAGCTTAGGGGACAGGGTCTCCTACGAGCAGTACTTC
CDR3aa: CASSLGDRVSYEQYF

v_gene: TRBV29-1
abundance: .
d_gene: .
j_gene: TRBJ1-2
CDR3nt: TGCAGCGTTGAAGATCTAAGGGACTACTATGGCTACACCTTC
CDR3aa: CSVEDLRDYYGYTF

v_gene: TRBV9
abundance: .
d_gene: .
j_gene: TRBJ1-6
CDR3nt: TGTGCCAGCAGCGTAGAGGGGGGTCGCTCACCCCTCCACTTT
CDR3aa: CASSVEGGRSPLHF

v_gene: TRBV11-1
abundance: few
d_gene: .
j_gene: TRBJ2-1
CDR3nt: TGTGCCAGCAGCAGATATCGGACGGCTCGAGTACAGTTCTTC
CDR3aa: CASSRYRTARVQFF

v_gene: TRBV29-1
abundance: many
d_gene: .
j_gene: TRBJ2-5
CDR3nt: TGCAGCGTCGTAACAGAGACCCAGTACTTC
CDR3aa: CSVVTETQYF

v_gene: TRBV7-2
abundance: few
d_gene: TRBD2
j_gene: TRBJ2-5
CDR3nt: TGTGCCAGCAGCACTAGCGGGAGCAAGCAAGAGACCCAGTACTTC
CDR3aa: CASSTSGSKQETQYF

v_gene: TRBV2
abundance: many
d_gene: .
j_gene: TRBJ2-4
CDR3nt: TGTGCCAGTGCGAGAGAGACGACCATTCAGTACTTC
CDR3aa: CASARETTIQYF

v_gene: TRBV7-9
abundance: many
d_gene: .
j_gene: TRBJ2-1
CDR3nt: TGTGCCAGCAGCTTCCCCCTTCTGTACAATGAGCAGTTCTTC
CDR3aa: CASSFPLLYNEQFF

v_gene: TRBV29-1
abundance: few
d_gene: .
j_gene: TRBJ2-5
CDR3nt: TGCAGCGCCCGAGAAGGGGGACAGACCCAGTACTTC
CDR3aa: CSAREGGQTQYF

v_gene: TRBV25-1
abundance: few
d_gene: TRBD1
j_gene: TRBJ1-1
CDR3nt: TGTGCCAGCAGCCTAATCGGGACAGATGAAGCTTTCTTT
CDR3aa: CASSLIGTDEAFF

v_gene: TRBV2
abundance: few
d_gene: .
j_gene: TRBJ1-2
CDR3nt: TGTGCCAGCAGTAGGGCAGGGCGGAGCGGCTACACCTTC
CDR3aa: CASSRAGRSGYTF

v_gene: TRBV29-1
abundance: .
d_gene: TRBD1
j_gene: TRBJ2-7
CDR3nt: TGCAGCTACTTGACCGGACAGGGGCACTACGAGCAGTACTTC
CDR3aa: CSYLTGQGHYEQYF

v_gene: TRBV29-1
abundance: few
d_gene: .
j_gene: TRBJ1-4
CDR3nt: TGCAGCGCCTCCAGGTTAGAAGCAGAAAAACTGTTTTTT
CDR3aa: CSASRLEAEKLFF

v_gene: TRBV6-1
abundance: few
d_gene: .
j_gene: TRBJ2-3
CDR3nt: TGTGCCAGCAGTCCCTGGGGGTCTAGCACAGATACGCAGTATTTT
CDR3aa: CASSPWGSSTDTQYF

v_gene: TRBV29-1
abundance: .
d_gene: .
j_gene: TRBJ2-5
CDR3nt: TGCAGCATAACCAGGGGAGAGACCCAGTACTTC
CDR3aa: CSITRGETQYF

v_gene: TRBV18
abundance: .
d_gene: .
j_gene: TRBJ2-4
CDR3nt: TGTGCCAGCTCACCGGCTTGGCAGGGAAGAAACATTCAGTACTTC
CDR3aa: CASSPAWQGRNIQYF

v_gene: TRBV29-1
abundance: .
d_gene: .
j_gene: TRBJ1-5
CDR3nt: TGCAGCGTACTGGGGGTTGGCAATCAGCCCCAGCATTTT
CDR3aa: CSVLGVGNQPQHF

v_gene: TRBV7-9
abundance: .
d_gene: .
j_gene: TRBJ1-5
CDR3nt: TGTGCCAGCAGCCCAATCGGGACCCTCCTAGGGCCCCAGCATTTT
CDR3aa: CASSPIGTLLGPQHF

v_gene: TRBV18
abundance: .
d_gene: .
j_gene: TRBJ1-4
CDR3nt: TGTGCCAGCTCGTCACAGGGACCTTGGACTAATGAAAAACTGTTTTTT
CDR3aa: CASSSQGPWTNEKLFF

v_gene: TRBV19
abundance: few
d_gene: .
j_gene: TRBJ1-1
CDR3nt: TGTGCCAGTAGTTCAGGACAGCCCACTGAAGCTTTCTTT
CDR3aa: CASSSGQPTEAFF

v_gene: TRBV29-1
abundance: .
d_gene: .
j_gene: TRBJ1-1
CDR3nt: TGCAGCGCCACCGACGGGAACACTGAAGCTTTCTTT
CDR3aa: CSATDGNTEAFF

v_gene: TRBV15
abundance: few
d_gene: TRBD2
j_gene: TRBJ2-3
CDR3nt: TGTGCCACCAGCAGATCCTTGGGAGGGGACCGGGATACGCAGTATTTT
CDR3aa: CATSRSLGGDRDTQYF

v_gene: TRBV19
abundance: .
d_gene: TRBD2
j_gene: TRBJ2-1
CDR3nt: TGTGCCAGTAGTATAGATCTCAGCGGGGCAACCTACAATGAGCAGTTCTTC
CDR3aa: CASSIDLSGATYNEQFF

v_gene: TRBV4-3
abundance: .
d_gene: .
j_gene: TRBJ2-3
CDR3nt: TGCGCCAGCAGCCGAGGGCAACACTTATCCACAGATACGCAGTATTTT
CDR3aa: CASSRGQHLSTDTQYF

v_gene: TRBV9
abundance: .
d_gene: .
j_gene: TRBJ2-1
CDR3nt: TGTGCCAGCAGCCCCAGAGATGAGCAGTTCTTC
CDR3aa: CASSPRDEQFF

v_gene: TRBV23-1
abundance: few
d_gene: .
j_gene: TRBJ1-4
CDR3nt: TGCGCCAGCGGTGGAGCAGAAGAAAAACTGTTTTTT
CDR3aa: CASGGAEEKLFF

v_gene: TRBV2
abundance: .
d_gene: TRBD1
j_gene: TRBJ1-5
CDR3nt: TGTGCCAGCAATACAAACAGGGGTGGTCAGCCCCAGCATTTT
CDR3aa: CASNTNRGGQPQHF

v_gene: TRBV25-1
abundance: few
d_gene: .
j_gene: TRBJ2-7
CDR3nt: TGTGCCAGCAGTCAAGGGGCCGGACGCGTGCAGTACTTC
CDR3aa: CASSQGAGRVQYF

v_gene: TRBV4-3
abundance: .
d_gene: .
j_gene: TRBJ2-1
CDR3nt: TGCGCCAGCAGCCTAAAGGGGCTAGACTCCTACAATGAGCAGTTCTTC
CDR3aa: CASSLKGLDSYNEQFF

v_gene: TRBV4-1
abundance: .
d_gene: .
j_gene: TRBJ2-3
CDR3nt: TGCGCCAGCAGCCGAGCGGGCCGGACTAGCACAGATACGCAGTATTTT
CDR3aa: CASSRAGRTSTDTQYF

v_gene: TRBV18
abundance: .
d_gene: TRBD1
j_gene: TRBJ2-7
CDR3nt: TGTGCCAGCTCCCCAGGACAGGGGGGGTCCTACGAGCAGTACTTC
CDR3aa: CASSPGQGGSYEQYF

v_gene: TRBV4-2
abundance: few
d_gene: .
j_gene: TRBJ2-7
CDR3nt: TGTGCCAGCAGCCAAGGGGGCCACAAGTACGAGCAGTACTTC
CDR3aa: CASSQGGHKYEQYF